This TCR beta chain was identified in a study of T cell responses to AZD1222 COVID-19 vaccine. The study's findings and limits: Baseline serostatus was positive in only a handful of AZD1222 recipients.

This clone was seen once. Its matching antigen is unknown. V shed 4 bases and J 0 bases; nucleotides not matched to a gene: 3. Germline CDR1 and CDR2: SGHTA and FQGNSA. This CDR3 has 15 amino acids. Profiled with immunoSEQ multiplex PCR; TCRdb holds only in-frame clones, not every one. The data show about 130,000 clones, roughly 90% seen once. The chain employs TRBV7-2 and TRBJ2-1; the match to TRBD2 covers 7 bases. The sequence derives from an adult who received the AZD1222 COVID-19 vaccine. The sample was peripheral blood, taken 28 days after the second AZD1222 dose. The CDR3 protein is CASSSLASSYNEQFF. CDR3 DNA sequence: TGTGCCAGCAGCTCACTAGCGAGCTCCTACAATGAGCAGTTCTTC.